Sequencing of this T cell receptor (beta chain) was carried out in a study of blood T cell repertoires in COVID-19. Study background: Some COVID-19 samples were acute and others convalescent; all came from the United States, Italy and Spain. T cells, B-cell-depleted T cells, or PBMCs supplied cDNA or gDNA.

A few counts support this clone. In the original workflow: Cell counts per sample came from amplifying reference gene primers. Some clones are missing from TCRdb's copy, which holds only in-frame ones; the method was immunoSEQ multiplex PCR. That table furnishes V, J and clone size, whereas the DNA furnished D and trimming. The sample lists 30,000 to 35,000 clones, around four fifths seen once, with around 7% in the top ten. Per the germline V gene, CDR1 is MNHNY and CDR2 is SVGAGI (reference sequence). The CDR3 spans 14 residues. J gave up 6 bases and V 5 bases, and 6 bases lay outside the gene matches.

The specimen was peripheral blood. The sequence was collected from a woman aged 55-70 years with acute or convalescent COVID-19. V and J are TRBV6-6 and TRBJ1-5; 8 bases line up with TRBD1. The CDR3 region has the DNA TGTGCCAGCAGTGTTGACAGGGGTGGTCAGCCCCAGCATTTT. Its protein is CASSVDRGGQPQHF.